This TCR beta chain was profiled in a study of CD8 T cells in Susac syndrome (dated by TCRdb to the late 2010s). Looking at the study overall: The study used repertoire sequencing to test whether antigen drove CD8+ T cell activation and differentiation in Susac syndrome. The study compared CD8+ T cell repertoire clonality among eleven to twelve healthy donors, around 14 Susac syndrome patients and 15 multiple sclerosis patients. Study-wide findings and limitations: The number of individuals in the TCR sequencing and HLA analysis was recognized as being relatively small.

RNA was extracted with the RNeasy kit and 0.5 to 1 ug was reverse transcribed using random hexamers. TCR beta CDR3 regions were amplified with the immunoSEQ multiplex PCR assay covering 54 Vbeta and 13 Jbeta segments. To correct PCR amplification bias, a synthetic template baseline was used for both primer optimization and computational correction. In the authors' own workflow: Reads were annotated to V, D and J genes according to IMGT and were analyzed with immunoSEQ Analyzer, with only productive sequences retained. Clonality was calculated as one minus the Shannon entropy normalized by log2 of the number of productive unique sequences. For each patient and control, public and private clones were evaluated within the 100 most prevalent clones. A clone was defined as Susac-specific if it was absent from the healthy and MS cohorts, from over 1,000 published viral clones and from other ImmuneACCESS disease sequences. The public sequencing data were trimmed at Q25 with fastp and processed into clonotypes with MiXCR by TCRdb, which kept only in-frame beta chains. Here each entry gathers all rows of one CDR3 protein and keeps the most common genes and DNA. TCRdb, not the authors, supplied the V and J calls. Recorded for this sample are about 89,000 distinct CDR3 sequences; about 93% of them occurred a single time. The biggest ten clones account for less than 0.35% of the sample.

High-throughput TCR beta sequencing profiled peripheral blood CD8+ and CD4+ T cells from healthy donors, Susac syndrome patients and multiple sclerosis patients. Healthy donors were included as age- and sex-matched controls. Bulk CD8+ and CD4+ T cells were purified magnetically by negative isolation, whereas CD8+ TEMRA cells were enriched by FACS. Blood was drawn into EDTA tubes, processed within 24 hours, and PBMCs were isolated by density gradient centrifugation. PBMCs intended for TCR sequencing were cryopreserved in liquid nitrogen and were subsequently thawed in a 37 degrees C water bath. The sorted or isolated CD4+, CD8+ and CD8+ TEMRA cells reached a purity of at least 90%. V is pared back by 3 bases and J by 8 bases, with 7 bases lying between the germline termini. The germline V gene encodes CDR1 SQVTM and CDR2 ANQGSEA. The CDR3 runs 10 amino acids, cysteine and phenylalanine included. Only the CDR3 part of the read is kept: 30 bases, read in frame from the first base.

As regards this clonotype: Its target antigen remains unknown. Within one base of it there is no much larger clone, and no base qualities were kept.

The sample comprised CD8+ T cells from PBMCs. The chain is assembled from TRBV29-1 and TRBJ1-2; no D gene call is confident. The sequence was obtained from a human donor in good health. The sequence in DNA is TGCAGCGTTGAGGGTCCCGGCTACACCTTC. Translated, it gives CSVEGPGYTF.